This TCR beta chain is drawn from a study of blood T cell repertoires in COVID-19 (dated by TCRdb to 2019 to 2021). About the study as a whole: The collaborator samples originated in the United States, Italy and Spain and spanned the acute and convalescent phases of COVID-19. The material from the prospective study consisted of cDNA or gDNA derived from T cells, B-cell-depleted T cells, or PBMCs. The dataset comprised deeply sampled blood TCRbeta repertoires from subjects exposed to, actively infected with, or recovered from COVID-19. The repertoires were released in a freely available public database intended as a resource for research on the immune response to SARS-CoV-2. Samples came from the ongoing ImmuneRACE study (first 160 participants) plus 1,254 subjects from 6 global collaborators. The sample metadata nearly always contained a de-identified subject ID, COVID-19 status, age in years and sex. Where HLA class I and class II types were available, the types were taken from metadata supplied by the sample provider, not from assay-based typing. General conclusions and limits of the study: Clinical and demographic metadata were provided uncurated, with the amount varying by source and participant.

TCRbeta CDR3 regions were amplified from genomic DNA by means of the immunoSEQ Assay, a bias-controlled multiplex PCR. Turning to the authors' computational methods: Nucleated cell counts per sample were estimated from amplification of reference gene primers within the assay. To quantify the absolute abundance of each unique TCRbeta CDR3 rearrangement, sequence reads were collapsed and filtered. For each sample, productive Simpson clonality was calculated as the square root of Simpson's diversity index over productive rearrangements. Held by TCRdb, this immuneACCESS table contains in-frame sequences only and omits some clones. Under half of the omission traces to an unresolved V gene where checked; the cause of the rest is unknown. Clone size and V and J calls were adopted from that table, with D and trimming inferred from the DNA. The sample table contains approximately 150,000 clones; only one count was recorded for 70% to 90% of them. Around 5% of the sample is in the top ten clones.

Relative to germline, V is missing 3 bases and J is missing 4 bases, with 2 bases of the junction outside any gene match. CDR1 is given as SGHTA and CDR2 as FQGTGA, both from the germline V gene. Including the terminal cysteine and phenylalanine, the CDR3 comprises 15 residues. The retained sequence is limited to the CDR3, 45 bases, with the frame set at the first base. As to this clone: This clone's antigen is unknown. One base away there is no much larger clone; base qualities are not given. The sample has other DNA sequences that encode this CDR3 too.

One collaborating source in Seattle enrolled patients while the patients were actively infected and followed the patients over time throughout the course of disease. Each collaborating institution followed its own protocols to collect whole blood in K2EDTA tubes. For TCRbeta analysis, collaborator samples were shipped as frozen whole blood, as isolated PBMCs, or as DNA extracted from either sample type. Sequenced: peripheral blood. The chain links TRBV7-3 with TRBJ2-1, with 11 bases in between that match TRBD2. The source of this sequence is a woman between 45 and 65 years old with COVID-19, enrolled during active disease. The base sequence is TGTGCCAGCAGCTTGACTAGCGGGGAATACAATGAGCAGTTCTTC. The translation is CASSLTSGEYNEQFF.